One and the same sample provided the 18 T cell receptor beta chains below, sequenced in a study of OX40 agonist ivuxolimab in advanced cancers. The method behind the library was the immunoSEQ multiplex PCR assay. TCRdb's version of the immuneACCESS table is confined to in-frame rearrangements and falls short of the full clone set. An unresolved V gene accounts for under half of the shortfall where checked; the remainder is of unknown origin. The sample profile shows about 19,000 clones; around nine tenths of them were found once. Of the sample, roughly 50% is held by the ten largest clones. This sample comprised CD4+ or CD8+ T cells sorted from blood, obtained in a trial of the OX40 agonist ivuxolimab. Source of these receptors: an adult with an advanced solid tumor such as melanoma, head and neck, liver or kidney cancer.

The rearrangement joins TRBV10-1 to TRBJ1-4; D is ambiguous. The CDR3 spans 14 residues. The germline V gene has CDR1 WNHNN and CDR2 SYGVQD (reference sequence). V gave up 8 bases and J gave up 5 bases, with 15 bases separating them. CDR3 in DNA: TGCGCCAGCTGGTCTGGGATAGAGAATGAAAAACTGTTTTTT. Its protein product is CASWSGIENEKLFF.

The genes are TRBV6-5 and TRBJ2-7, with 11 bases identical to TRBD2. The CDR3 runs to 15 residues. V shed 7 bases and J 3 bases; nucleotides not matched to a gene: 8. CDR1 is MNHEY and CDR2 is SVGAGI in the germline V gene. For the CDR3, the DNA is TGTGCCAGCAATCCCGCGACTAGCGGGGTCTACGAGCAGTACTTC. This codes for CASNPATSGVYEQYF.

The J gene is TRBJ2-7, the V gene TRBV9; 7 nucleotides line up with TRBD2. The V gene end was trimmed by 3 bases and the J gene end by 5 bases; junction bases not matched to a gene: 5. CDR3 length equals 13 residues. From germline, CDR1 is SGDLS and CDR2 YYNGEE. CDR3 amino acids: CASSAAGDHEQYF. Written as DNA, the CDR3 is TGTGCCAGCAGCGCGGCGGGAGACCACGAGCAGTACTTC. The full variable domain, rest sourced from reference TRBV9 and TRBJ2-7, is DSGVTQTPKHLITATGQRVTLRCSPRSGDLSVYWYQQSLDQGLQFLIQYYNGEERAKGNILERFSAQQFPDLHSELNLSSLELGDSALYFCASSAAGDHEQYFGPGTRLTVT.

The J gene is TRBJ2-1, the V gene TRBV5-1; D gene ambiguous. V lost 2 bases and J lost 5, with 2 bases in between. The CDR3 length is 11 residues. CDR1 is SGHRS and CDR2 is YFSETQ in the germline V gene. The CDR3, as DNA: TGCGCCAGCAGCTTCCACAATGAGCAGTTCTTC. Protein: CASSFHNEQFF.

The rearrangement joins TRBV5-1 to TRBJ2-3; TRBD1 or TRBD2 may be the D gene (6 bases each). Germline V lookup: CDR1 SGHRS, CDR2 YFSETQ. V was shortened by 3 bases and J by 1 base, with 9 bases between the two germline ends. CDR3 length: 14 amino acids. Here the CDR3 DNA reads TGCGCCAGCAGCTCTAGGGGGGGCACAGATACGCAGTATTTT. This gives the protein CASSSRGGTDTQYF. Filled out from reference TRBV5-1 and TRBJ2-3, the complete variable domain reads KAGVTQTPRYLIKTRGQQVTLSCSPISGHRSVSWYQQTPGQGLQFLFEYFSETQRNKGNFPGRFSGRQFSNSRSEMNVSTLELGDSALYLCASSSRGGTDTQYFGPGTRLTVL.

The genes are TRBV5-1 and TRBJ2-7; 9 positions match TRBD1. There are 15 residues in the CDR3. The trim removed 3 bases at V and 3 bases at J, leaving 7 bases unmatched. The germline V gene encodes CDR1 SGHRS and CDR2 YFSETQ. The CDR3 DNA follows: TGCGCCAGCAGCTGGGGGACAGGGTCGGTCTACGAGCAGTACTTC. As protein: CASSWGTGSVYEQYF.

V usage is TRBV7-9 and J usage is TRBJ2-5; D gene uncertain. The last part of the DNA fits TRBJ2-7 better; the J call may be wrong. Germline V gene sequence: CDR1 SEHNR, CDR2 FQNEAQ (reference sequence). The CDR3 is made up of 13 amino acids. Here the CDR3 reads CASSLVADYEQYF. CDR3 bases: TGTGCCAGCAGCTTAGTCGCAGACTACGAGCAGTACTTC.

This chain uses TRBV27 with TRBJ2-1, with D perhaps matching TRBD1 (5 bases). In germline, CDR1 is MNHEY, CDR2 SMNVEV (reference sequence). The V and J ends lost 2 bases and 6 bases respectively, with 8 bases between them. The CDR3 loop spans 13 amino acids. The CDR3 DNA sequence: TGTGCCAGCAGTTTAAGACAGCCCAATGAGCAGTTCTTC. It translates to CASSLRQPNEQFF.

The V gene is TRBV6-6, the J gene TRBJ2-1, with D possibly called TRBD1 or TRBD2 (5 bases each). The CDR3 runs to 16 residues. Germline CDR1 MNHNY, CDR2 SVGAGI (reference sequence). V was cut by 0 bases and J by 5 bases, with 14 bases left in between. CDR3 sequence (DNA): TGTGCCAGCAGTTACTCGAGTGGGACGGTCCACAATGAGCAGTTCTTC. Amino acids: CASSYSSGTVHNEQFF.

The chain carries TRBV4-3 and TRBJ2-1; 9 nucleotides agree with TRBD2. V shed 3 bases and J 8 bases; nucleotides not matched to a gene: 20. The germline V gene encodes CDR1 LGHNA and CDR2 YSLEER. The CDR3 is 19 residues long. CDR3 residues: CASSHPQLAGIPSGDEQFF. CDR3 nucleotide sequence: TGCGCCAGCAGCCACCCTCAACTAGCGGGTATCCCCAGTGGCGATGAGCAGTTCTTC.

The V and J genes are TRBV29-1 and TRBJ2-3, with TRBD2 matching 10 bases. V lost 6 bases, J lost 5 bases, and 8 bases stayed unmatched. This CDR3 contains 14 residues. CDR1 SQVTM and CDR2 ANQGSEA come from the germline V gene. CDR3 loop: CSVWTSGEGDTQYF. The CDR3 coding sequence is TGCAGCGTCTGGACTAGCGGAGAGGGAGATACGCAGTATTTT.

J is TRBJ2-7 and V is TRBV27, with no clear D. CDR1 MNHEY and CDR2 SMNVEV come from the germline V gene (reference sequence). The CDR3 spans 13 residues. V lost 4 bases and J lost 1, with 8 bases in between. The CDR3: CASSYSSSYEQYF. CDR3 nucleotide sequence: TGTGCCAGCAGTTATTCCTCATCCTACGAGCAGTACTTC.

This chain's CDR3 is CASSLGMGNTEAFF. The DNA of the CDR3 is TGTGCCAGCAGTTTAGGTATGGGGAACACTGAAGCTTTCTTT. J is TRBJ1-1 and V is TRBV27, with D unclear. Per the germline V gene, CDR1 is MNHEY and CDR2 is SMNVEV (reference sequence). Trimming took 2 bases from V and 1 from J, leaving 8 bases between them. This CDR3 has 14 residues.

This clone is medium-sized. The chain couples TRBV28 to TRBJ1-4; tentatively, D is TRBD1 (5 bases). The length of the CDR3 is 15 residues. V was clipped by 7 bases and J by 0 bases, with 12 bases between them. Germline lookup yields CDR1 MDHEN and CDR2 SYDVKM. This CDR3 reads CASINRGATNEKLFF. For the CDR3, the DNA is TGTGCCAGCATAAATAGGGGAGCAACTAATGAAAAACTGTTTTTT.

The rearrangement joins TRBV2 to TRBJ2-5, with 12 bases lining up with TRBD1. The J call may be in error: the DNA end matches TRBJ2-7 better. The germline gives CDR1 SNHLY, CDR2 FYNNEI. The CDR3 runs 15 residues. Written as DNA, the CDR3 is TGTGCCAGCGTCCACGGGACAGGGGGCTTCTACGAGCAGTACTTC. Protein sequence: CASVHGTGGFYEQYF.

This clone was picked up one time. The chain has TRBV7-9 and TRBJ2-1, with 12 bases fitting TRBD2. The CDR3 covers 16 residues. Trimming removed 5 bases from V and 9 bases from J; junction bases left unmatched: 11. CDR1 is SEHNR and CDR2 is FQNEAQ in the germline V gene (reference sequence). The CDR3 loop reads CASSTTTSGSESEQFF. The CDR3 nucleotides read TGTGCCAGCAGCACGACGACTAGCGGGAGTGAGAGTGAGCAGTTCTTC. The whole variable domain, filled in from reference TRBV7-9 and TRBJ2-1, reads DTGVSQNPRHKITKRGQNVTFRCDPISEHNRLYWYRQTLGQGPEFLTYFQNEAQLEKSRLLSDRFSAERPKGSFSTLEIQRTEQGDSAMYLCASSTTTSGSESEQFFGPGTRLTVL.

In this sample, this clone turned up a few times. The J gene is TRBJ2-1, the V gene TRBV28; TRBD2 agrees at 7 bases. The V gene's germline CDR1 is MDHEN and CDR2 SYDVKM. The CDR3 is 13 amino acids. V dropped 2 bases and J dropped 10; count of bases not matched to a gene: 5. This CDR3 is CASSLVLAAEQFF. As DNA, the CDR3 is TGTGCCAGCAGTTTAGTCCTAGCGGCCGAGCAGTTCTTC.

The J gene is TRBJ2-5, the V gene TRBV4-2, with TRBD1 matching over 9 bases. The end of the DNA fits TRBJ2-7 better, so the J call may be wrong. This CDR3 has 16 amino acids. Germline loops: CDR1 LGHNA, CDR2 YNFKEQ. The CDR3 loop is CASSPGQGLTTYEQYF. The CDR3 DNA reads TGTGCCAGCAGCCCGGGACAGGGATTGACTACCTACGAGCAGTACTTC.